This TCR beta chain was sequenced during a study of blood T cell repertoires in COVID-19. In the study overall: Researchers got acute and convalescent COVID-19 samples from the United States, Italy and Spain. PBMCs, B-cell-depleted T cells, or T cells provided the cDNA or gDNA that made up the material.

The junction had 11 bases not matched to a gene; V was cut back by 3 bases and J by 5 bases. This CDR3 contains 16 residues. Germline assignment: CDR1 SGHKS and CDR2 YYEKEE (reference sequence). In the original workflow: Estimation of nucleated cell counts was performed using reference gene primer amplification. Measured with immunoSEQ multiplex PCR; TCRdb has only the in-frame clones, and not every one. Clone size and V and J calls were adopted from that table, with D and trimming inferred from the DNA. The sample consists of nearly 200,000 clones, less than 90% of them appearing once. The origin of this receptor is an older woman with acute or convalescent COVID-19. This chain links TRBV5-5 with TRBJ1-2, with 9 bases identical to TRBD1. What was sequenced was peripheral blood. The CDR3 sequence is CASSWTGEGLGYGYTF. CDR3 sequence (DNA): TGTGCCAGCAGCTGGACAGGGGAGGGCCTCGGGTATGGCTACACCTTC.